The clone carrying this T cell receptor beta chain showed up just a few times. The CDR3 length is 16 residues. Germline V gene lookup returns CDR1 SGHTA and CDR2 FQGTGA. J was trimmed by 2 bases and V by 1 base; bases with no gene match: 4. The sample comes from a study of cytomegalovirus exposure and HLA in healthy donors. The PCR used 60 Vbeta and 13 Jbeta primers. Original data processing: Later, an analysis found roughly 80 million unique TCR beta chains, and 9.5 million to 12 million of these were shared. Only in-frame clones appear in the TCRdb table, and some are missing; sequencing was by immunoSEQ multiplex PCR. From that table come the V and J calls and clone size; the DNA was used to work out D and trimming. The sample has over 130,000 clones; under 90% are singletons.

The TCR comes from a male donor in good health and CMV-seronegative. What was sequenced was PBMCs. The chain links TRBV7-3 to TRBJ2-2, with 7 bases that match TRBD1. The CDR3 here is CASSLIGTENTGELFF. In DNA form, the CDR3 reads TGTGCCAGCAGCTTAATAGGGACAGAAAACACCGGGGAGCTGTTTTTT.